This T cell receptor (beta chain) originates from a study of blood T cell repertoires in COVID-19. As for the study in general: Whether acute or convalescent, the COVID-19 samples came from the United States, Italy and Spain. In each case, the material was cDNA or gDNA derived from T cells, B-cell-depleted T cells, or PBMCs.

This clone appeared once. Assay used: immunoSEQ multiplex PCR; TCRdb lists only in-frame clones, some missing. The profile shows some 120,000 clones, approximately 90% of them singletons. V shed 4 bases, J shed 3 bases, and the junction held 5 bases outside the gene matches. The CDR3 runs to 14 residues. Looked up from germline, CDR1 is SGHNT and CDR2 is YYREEE (reference sequence). V gene TRBV5-4 combines with J gene TRBJ2-7, with 9 nucleotides matching TRBD1. The sequence derives from a human donor with active COVID-19. The donor label of this sample is uncertain. Sequenced material: peripheral blood. The CDR3 loop reads CASSPWTGDYEQYF. The CDR3 DNA follows: TGTGCCAGCAGCCCCTGGACAGGGGACTACGAGCAGTACTTC.